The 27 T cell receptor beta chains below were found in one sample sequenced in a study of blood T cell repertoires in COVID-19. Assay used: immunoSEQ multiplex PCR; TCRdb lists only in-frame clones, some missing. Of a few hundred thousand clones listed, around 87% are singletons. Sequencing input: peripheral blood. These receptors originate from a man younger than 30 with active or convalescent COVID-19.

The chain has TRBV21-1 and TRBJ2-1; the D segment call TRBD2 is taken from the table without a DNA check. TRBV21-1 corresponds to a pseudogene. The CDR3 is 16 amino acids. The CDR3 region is CASSKAPSGGYNEQFF. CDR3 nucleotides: TGTGCCAGCAGCAAAGCGCCTAGCGGGGGCTACAATGAGCAGTTCTTC.

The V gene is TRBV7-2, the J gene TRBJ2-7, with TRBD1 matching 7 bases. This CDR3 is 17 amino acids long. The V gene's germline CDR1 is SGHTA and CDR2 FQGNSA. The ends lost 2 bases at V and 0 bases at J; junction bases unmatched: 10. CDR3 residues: CASSLPLQGRPSYEQYF. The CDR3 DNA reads TGTGCCAGCAGCTTACCATTACAGGGGCGGCCCTCCTACGAGCAGTACTTC.

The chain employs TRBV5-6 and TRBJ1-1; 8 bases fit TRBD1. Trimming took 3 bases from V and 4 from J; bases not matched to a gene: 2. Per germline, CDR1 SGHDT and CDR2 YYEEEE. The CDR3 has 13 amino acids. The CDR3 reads CASSSDRGTEAFF. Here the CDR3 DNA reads TGTGCCAGCAGCTCCGACAGGGGCACTGAAGCTTTCTTT.

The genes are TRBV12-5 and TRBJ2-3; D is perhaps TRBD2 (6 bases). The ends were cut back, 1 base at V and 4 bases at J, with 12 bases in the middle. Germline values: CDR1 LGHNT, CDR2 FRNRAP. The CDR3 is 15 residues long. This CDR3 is CASGLGQTSSDTQYF. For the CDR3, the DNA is TGTGCTAGTGGTTTGGGTCAGACTAGTTCAGATACGCAGTATTTT.

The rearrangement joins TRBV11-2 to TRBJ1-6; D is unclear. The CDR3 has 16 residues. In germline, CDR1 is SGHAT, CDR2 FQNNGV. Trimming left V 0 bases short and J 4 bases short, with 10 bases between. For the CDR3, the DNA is TGTGCCAGCAGCTTAGATCCTGTCAGGTATAATTCACCCCTCCACTTT. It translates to CASSLDPVRYNSPLHF.

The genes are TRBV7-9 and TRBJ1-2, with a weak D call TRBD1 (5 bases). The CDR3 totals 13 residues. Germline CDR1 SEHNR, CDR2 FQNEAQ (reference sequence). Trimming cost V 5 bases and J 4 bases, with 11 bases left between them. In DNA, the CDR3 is TGTGCCAGCAGCCTGTTCGACAGCTATGGCTACACCTTC. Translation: CASSLFDSYGYTF.

The DNA of the CDR3 is TGTGCCAGCAGCCTGGCCATGACTGTGAACACTGAAGCTTTCTTT. Its translation: CASSLAMTVNTEAFF. J is TRBJ1-1 and V is TRBV11-2; D gene unclear. The CDR3 runs 15 residues. Germline V gene lookup returns CDR1 SGHAT and CDR2 FQNNGV. Trimming took 5 bases from V and 0 from J, leaving 13 bases between them.

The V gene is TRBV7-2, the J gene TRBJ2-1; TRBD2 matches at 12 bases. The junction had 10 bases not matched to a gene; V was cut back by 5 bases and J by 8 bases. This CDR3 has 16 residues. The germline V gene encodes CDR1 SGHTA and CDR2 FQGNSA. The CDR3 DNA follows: TGTGCCAGCAGCCCTCTGCTAGCGGGAGGGGGCGATGAGCAGTTCTTC. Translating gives CASSPLLAGGGDEQFF. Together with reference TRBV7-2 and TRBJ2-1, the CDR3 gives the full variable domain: GAGVSQSPSNKVTEKGKDVELRCDPISGHTALYWYRQSLGQGLEFLIYFQGNSAPDKSGLPSDRFSAERTGGSVSTLTIQRTQQEDSAVYLCASSPLLAGGGDEQFFGPGTRLTVL.

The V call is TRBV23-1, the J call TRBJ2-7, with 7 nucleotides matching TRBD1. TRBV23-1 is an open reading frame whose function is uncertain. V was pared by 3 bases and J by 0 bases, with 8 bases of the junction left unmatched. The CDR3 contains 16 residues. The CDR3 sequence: CASSHSRDSSSYEQYF. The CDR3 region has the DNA TGCGCCAGCAGTCATTCCCGGGACAGTAGCTCCTACGAGCAGTACTTC.

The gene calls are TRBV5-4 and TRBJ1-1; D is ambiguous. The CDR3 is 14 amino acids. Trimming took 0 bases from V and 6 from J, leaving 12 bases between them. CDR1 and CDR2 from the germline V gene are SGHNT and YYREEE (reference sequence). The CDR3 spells CASSLGGRLAEAFF. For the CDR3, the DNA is TGTGCCAGCAGCTTGGGAGGGAGGTTGGCTGAAGCTTTCTTT.

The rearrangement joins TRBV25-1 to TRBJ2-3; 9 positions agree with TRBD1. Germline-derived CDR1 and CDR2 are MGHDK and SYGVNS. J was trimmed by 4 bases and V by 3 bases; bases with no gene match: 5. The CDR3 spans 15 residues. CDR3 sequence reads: CASSEYRGRADTQYF. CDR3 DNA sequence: TGTGCCAGCAGTGAGTACAGGGGGCGCGCAGATACGCAGTATTTT.

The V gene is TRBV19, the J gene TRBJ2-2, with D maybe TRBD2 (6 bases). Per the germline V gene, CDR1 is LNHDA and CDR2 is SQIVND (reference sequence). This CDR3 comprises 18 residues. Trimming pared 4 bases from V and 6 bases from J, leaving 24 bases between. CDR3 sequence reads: CASSSDFPGLESPGELFF. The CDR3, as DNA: TGTGCCAGTAGTAGTGATTTCCCGGGACTCGAATCACCCGGGGAGCTGTTTTTT.

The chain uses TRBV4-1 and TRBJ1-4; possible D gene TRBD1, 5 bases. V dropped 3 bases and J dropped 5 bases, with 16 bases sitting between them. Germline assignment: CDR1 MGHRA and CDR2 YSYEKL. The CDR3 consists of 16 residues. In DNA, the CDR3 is TGCGCCAGCAGCCATTTCGAACAGGAATTAAATGAAAAACTGTTTTTT. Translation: CASSHFEQELNEKLFF.

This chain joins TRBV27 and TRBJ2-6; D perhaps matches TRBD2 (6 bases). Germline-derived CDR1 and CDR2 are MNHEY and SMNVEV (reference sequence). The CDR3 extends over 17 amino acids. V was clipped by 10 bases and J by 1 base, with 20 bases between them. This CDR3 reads CATRATGGFSGANVLTF. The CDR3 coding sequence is TGTGCCACCCGGGCCACAGGAGGGTTTTCTGGGGCCAACGTCCTGACTTTC.

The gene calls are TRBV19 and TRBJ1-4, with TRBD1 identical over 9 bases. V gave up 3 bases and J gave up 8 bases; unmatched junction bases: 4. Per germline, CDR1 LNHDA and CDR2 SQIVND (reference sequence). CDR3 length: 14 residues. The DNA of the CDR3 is TGTGCCAGTAGTATCAACAGGGGGCTCGAAAAACTGTTTTTT. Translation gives CASSINRGLEKLFF.

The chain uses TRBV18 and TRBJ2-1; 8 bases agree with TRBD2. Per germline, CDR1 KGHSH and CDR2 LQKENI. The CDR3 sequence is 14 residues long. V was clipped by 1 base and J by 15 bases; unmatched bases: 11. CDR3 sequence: CASSPQTSADPPFF. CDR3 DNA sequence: TGTGCCAGCTCACCACAGACTAGCGCGGACCCTCCGTTCTTC.

The CDR3 loop is CSAYRGVGYEQYF. The CDR3 bases are TGCAGCGCTTACAGGGGAGTGGGCTACGAGCAGTACTTC. V usage is TRBV29-1 and J usage is TRBJ2-7, with 7 bases matching TRBD1. The J segment lost 3 bases and the V segment lost 7 bases, leaving 9 bases of the junction unmatched. CDR1 and CDR2 (germline): SQVTM, ANQGSEA. The CDR3 is 13 amino acids.

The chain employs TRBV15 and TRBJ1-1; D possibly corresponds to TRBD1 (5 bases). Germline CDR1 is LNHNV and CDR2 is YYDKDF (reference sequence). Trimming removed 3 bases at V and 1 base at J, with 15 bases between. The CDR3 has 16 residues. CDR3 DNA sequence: TGTGCCACCAGCAGGACAGCGGGTAGGCGGAACACTGAAGCTTTCTTT. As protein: CATSRTAGRRNTEAFF. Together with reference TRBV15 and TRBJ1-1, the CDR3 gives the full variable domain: DAMVIQNPRYQVTQFGKPVTLSCSQTLNHNVMYWYQQKSSQAPKLLFHYYDKDFNNEADTPDNFQSRRPNTSFCFLDIRSPGLGDTAMYLCATSRTAGRRNTEAFFGQGTRLTVV.

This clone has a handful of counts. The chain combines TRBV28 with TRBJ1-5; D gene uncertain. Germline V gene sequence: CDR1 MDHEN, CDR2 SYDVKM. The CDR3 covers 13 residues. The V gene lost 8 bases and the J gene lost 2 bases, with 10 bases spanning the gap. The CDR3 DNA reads TGTGCCAGCGACGGGAGGGGCAATCAGCCCCAGCATTTT. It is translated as CASDGRGNQPQHF.

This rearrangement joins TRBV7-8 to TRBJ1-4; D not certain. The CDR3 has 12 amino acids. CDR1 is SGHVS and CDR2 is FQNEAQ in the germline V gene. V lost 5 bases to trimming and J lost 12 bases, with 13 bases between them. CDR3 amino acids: CASSLSDVQLFF. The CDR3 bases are TGTGCCAGCAGCCTCAGTGATGTACAACTGTTTTTT.

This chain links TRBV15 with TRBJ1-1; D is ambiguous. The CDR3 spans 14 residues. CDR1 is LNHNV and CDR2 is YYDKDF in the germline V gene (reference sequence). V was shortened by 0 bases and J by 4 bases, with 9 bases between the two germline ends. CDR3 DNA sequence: TGTGCCACCAGCAGAGATGCGGGTAGCACTGAAGCTTTCTTT. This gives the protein CATSRDAGSTEAFF. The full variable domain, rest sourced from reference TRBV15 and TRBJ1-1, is DAMVIQNPRYQVTQFGKPVTLSCSQTLNHNVMYWYQQKSSQAPKLLFHYYDKDFNNEADTPDNFQSRRPNTSFCFLDIRSPGLGDTAMYLCATSRDAGSTEAFFGQGTRLTVV.

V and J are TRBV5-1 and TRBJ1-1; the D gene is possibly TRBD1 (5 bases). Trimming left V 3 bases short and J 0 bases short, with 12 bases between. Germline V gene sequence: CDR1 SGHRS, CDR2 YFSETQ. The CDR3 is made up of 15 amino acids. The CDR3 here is CASSSNRFMNTEAFF. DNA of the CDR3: TGCGCCAGCAGCTCCAACAGGTTTATGAACACTGAAGCTTTCTTT.

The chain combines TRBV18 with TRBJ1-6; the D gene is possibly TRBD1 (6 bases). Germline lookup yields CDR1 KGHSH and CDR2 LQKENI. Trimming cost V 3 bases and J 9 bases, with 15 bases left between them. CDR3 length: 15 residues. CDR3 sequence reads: CASSPGGGDASPLHF. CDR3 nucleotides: TGTGCCAGCTCACCCGGGGGGGGCGACGCTTCACCCCTCCACTTT.

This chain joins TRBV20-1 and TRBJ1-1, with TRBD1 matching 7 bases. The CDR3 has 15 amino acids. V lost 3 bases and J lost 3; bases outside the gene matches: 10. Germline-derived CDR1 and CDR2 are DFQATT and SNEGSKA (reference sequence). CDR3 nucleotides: TGCAGTGCTAGTTCTAGGGGGACAGTGGACACTGAAGCTTTCTTT. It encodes CSASSRGTVDTEAFF.

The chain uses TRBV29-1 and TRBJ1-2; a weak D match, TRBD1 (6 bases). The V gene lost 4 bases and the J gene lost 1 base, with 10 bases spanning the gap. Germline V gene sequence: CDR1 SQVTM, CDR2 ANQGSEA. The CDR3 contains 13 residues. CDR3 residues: CSVVDRDNYGYTF. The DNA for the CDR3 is TGCAGCGTTGTGGACAGAGATAACTATGGCTACACCTTC. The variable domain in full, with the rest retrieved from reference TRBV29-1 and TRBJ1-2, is SAVISQKPSRDICQRGTSLTIQCQVDSQVTMMFWYRQQPGQSLTLIATANQGSEATYESGFVIDKFPISRPNLTFSTLTVSNMSPEDSSIYLCSVVDRDNYGYTFGSGTRLTVV.

This chain's CDR3 is CASSLGSGAFF. The CDR3 nucleotides read TGTGCCAGCAGCCTCGGCTCGGGGGCTTTCTTT. The rearrangement links TRBV7-9 to TRBJ1-1; D gene unclear. CDR1 is SEHNR and CDR2 is FQNEAQ in the germline V gene (reference sequence). Trimming left V 5 bases short and J 11 bases short, with 12 bases between. The length of the CDR3 is 11 residues.

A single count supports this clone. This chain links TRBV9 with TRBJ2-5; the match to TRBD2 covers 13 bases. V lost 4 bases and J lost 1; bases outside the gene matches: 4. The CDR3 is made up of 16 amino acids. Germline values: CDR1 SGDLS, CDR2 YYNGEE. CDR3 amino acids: CASSPRTSGGQETQYF. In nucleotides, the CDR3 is TGTGCCAGCAGCCCCAGGACTAGCGGGGGCCAAGAGACCCAGTACTTC.